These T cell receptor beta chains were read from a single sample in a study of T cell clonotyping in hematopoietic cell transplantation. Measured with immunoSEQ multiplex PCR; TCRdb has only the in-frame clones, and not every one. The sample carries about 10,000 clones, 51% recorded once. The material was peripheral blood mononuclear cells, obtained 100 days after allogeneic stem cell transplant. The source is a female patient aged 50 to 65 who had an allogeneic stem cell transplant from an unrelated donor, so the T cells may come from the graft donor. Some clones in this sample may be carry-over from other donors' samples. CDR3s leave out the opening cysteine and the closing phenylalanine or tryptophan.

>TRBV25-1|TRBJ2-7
ASRAAASYEQY
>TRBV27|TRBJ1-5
ASSLSRRSNQPQH
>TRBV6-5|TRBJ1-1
ASSYAGTEAF
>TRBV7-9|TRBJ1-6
ASSQGAASPLH
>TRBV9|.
ASSVAPELGSEQY
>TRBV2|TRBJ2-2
ASSAMSSGTGSSLF
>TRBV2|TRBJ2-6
ATGGANSGANVLT
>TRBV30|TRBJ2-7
AWRGRYAYEQY
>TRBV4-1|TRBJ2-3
ASSQVLMTSGITTDTQY
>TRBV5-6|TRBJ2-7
ASRFLGTTLYEQY
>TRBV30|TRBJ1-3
AWRSTVSGNTIY
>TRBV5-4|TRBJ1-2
ASSLGQLNPYGYT
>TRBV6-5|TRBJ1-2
ASSPLGRGYT
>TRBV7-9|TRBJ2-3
ASSRGTPAADTQY
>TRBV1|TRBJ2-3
TSKASGMVVTQY
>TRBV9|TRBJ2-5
ASSPQRGGVETQY
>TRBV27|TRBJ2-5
ASSPSLTGEAETQY
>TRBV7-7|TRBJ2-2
ASSSGTGNTGELF
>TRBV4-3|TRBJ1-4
ASSEQGVDEKLF
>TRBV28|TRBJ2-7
ASSGDRSSYEQY
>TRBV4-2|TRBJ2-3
ASSQDRGRDTQY
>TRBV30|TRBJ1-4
AWSPGGAGNEKLF
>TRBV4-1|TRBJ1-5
ASSRGNDQPQH
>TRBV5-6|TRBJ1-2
ASSFVSARVKYGCT
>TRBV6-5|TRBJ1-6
ASSPEGAHNSPLH
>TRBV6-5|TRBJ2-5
ASSYWAGGEETQY
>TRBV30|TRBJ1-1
AQEPEGTEAF
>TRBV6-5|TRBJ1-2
ASSSSQGRPYGYT
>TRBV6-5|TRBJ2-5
ASSLAGAGETQY